A selection of T cell receptor beta chains follows, all from one sample in a study of blood T cell repertoires in COVID-19. TCRdb's copy holds only in-frame clones and misses some; the assay was immunoSEQ multiplex PCR. Counted here are about 130,000 clones, around three quarters occurring once; the ten biggest clones make up 37%. Sample: peripheral blood. The receptors shown here come from a man aged 35-49 years with active or convalescent COVID-19. Each CDR3 is given with its conserved first and last residue. Each record gives: D gene, clone size, V gene, J gene, CDR3 protein, CDR3 DNA. A D gene is named only where the DNA matches it firmly. For some rows the clone size is stated as once, few or many, or as a class when expanded; others skip it.

D gene: -
clone size: -
V gene: TRBV11-3
J gene: TRBJ1-6
CDR3 protein: CASSLDQGQNSPLHF
CDR3 DNA: TGTGCCAGCAGCTTAGATCAAGGACAGAATTCACCCCTCCACTTT

D gene: TRBD2
clone size: -
V gene: TRBV19
J gene: TRBJ2-7
CDR3 protein: CATSRLAGGDEQYF
CDR3 DNA: TGTGCCACATCTCGACTAGCGGGAGGAGACGAGCAGTACTTC

D gene: -
clone size: -
V gene: TRBV29-1
J gene: TRBJ1-2
CDR3 protein: CSVSPGNYGYTF
CDR3 DNA: TGCAGCGTTAGTCCAGGGAACTATGGCTACACCTTC

D gene: -
clone size: -
V gene: TRBV12-3/TRBV12-4
J gene: TRBJ1-1
CDR3 protein: CASSGGLTEAFF
CDR3 DNA: TGTGCCAGCAGCGGGGGTCTAACTGAAGCTTTCTTT

D gene: -
clone size: few
V gene: TRBV5-1
J gene: TRBJ2-1
CDR3 protein: CASSLDGAAGRNEQFF
CDR3 DNA: TGCGCCAGCAGCTTGGATGGAGCGGCGGGAAGAAATGAGCAGTTCTTC

D gene: TRBD1
clone size: -
V gene: TRBV27
J gene: TRBJ2-3
CDR3 protein: CASSLPTGTGFTDTQYF
CDR3 DNA: TGTGCCAGCAGTTTACCGACCGGGACAGGCTTCACAGATACGCAGTATTTT

D gene: TRBD1
clone size: -
V gene: TRBV4-1
J gene: TRBJ1-3
CDR3 protein: CASSAHQGGSGNTIYF
CDR3 DNA: TGCGCCAGCAGCGCCCATCAGGGGGGCTCTGGAAACACCATATATTTT

D gene: -
clone size: -
V gene: TRBV28
J gene: TRBJ1-2
CDR3 protein: CASRSGSGGVGYGYTF
CDR3 DNA: TGTGCCAGCAGATCTGGCTCGGGGGGCGTCGGCTATGGCTACACCTTC

D gene: -
clone size: -
V gene: TRBV6-5
J gene: TRBJ1-1
CDR3 protein: CASTIKGGTEAFF
CDR3 DNA: TGTGCCAGCACCATAAAGGGGGGGACTGAAGCTTTCTTT

D gene: -
clone size: -
V gene: TRBV7-6
J gene: TRBJ1-4
CDR3 protein: CASSLDVVGASEKLFF
CDR3 DNA: TGTGCCAGCAGCTTAGATGTGGTGGGGGCGAGTGAAAAACTGTTTTTT

D gene: -
clone size: -
V gene: TRBV21-1
J gene: TRBJ2-7
CDR3 protein: CASSVRQTGGIYEQYF
CDR3 DNA: TGTGCCAGCAGCGTCCGACAGACCGGAGGGATCTACGAGCAGTACTTC

D gene: TRBD2
clone size: -
V gene: TRBV20-1
J gene: TRBJ2-3
CDR3 protein: CSASLAGGNTDTQYF
CDR3 DNA: TGCAGTGCTAGTCTGGCGGGAGGGAACACAGATACGCAGTATTTT

D gene: TRBD1
clone size: -
V gene: TRBV5-1
J gene: TRBJ2-7
CDR3 protein: CASSLDPTGEWNEQYF
CDR3 DNA: TGCGCCAGCAGCTTGGATCCCACAGGGGAGTGGAACGAGCAGTACTTC

D gene: -
clone size: -
V gene: TRBV15
J gene: TRBJ1-4
CDR3 protein: CATSREGRWNEKLFF
CDR3 DNA: TGTGCCACCAGCAGAGAAGGCAGGTGGAATGAAAAACTGTTTTTT

D gene: -
clone size: -
V gene: TRBV10-3
J gene: TRBJ2-2
CDR3 protein: CAISNTGELFF
CDR3 DNA: TGTGCCATCTCTAACACCGGGGAGCTGTTTTTT

D gene: TRBD2
clone size: -
V gene: TRBV4-2
J gene: TRBJ2-7
CDR3 protein: CASSQETSGSHEQYF
CDR3 DNA: TGTGCCAGCAGCCAAGAAACTAGCGGGAGTCACGAGCAGTACTTC

D gene: TRBD2
clone size: -
V gene: TRBV19
J gene: TRBJ2-1
CDR3 protein: CASSMARGGNNEQFF
CDR3 DNA: TGTGCCAGTAGTATGGCGCGGGGGGGCAACAATGAGCAGTTCTTC

D gene: -
clone size: -
V gene: TRBV3-1/TRBV3-2
J gene: TRBJ1-1
CDR3 protein: CASSQDLTAEAFF
CDR3 DNA: TGTGCCAGCAGCCAAGACCTGACAGCTGAAGCTTTCTTT

D gene: -
clone size: -
V gene: TRBV14
J gene: TRBJ1-6
CDR3 protein: CASSPPGDSPLHF
CDR3 DNA: TGTGCCAGCAGCCCGCCGGGGGATTCACCCCTCCACTTT

D gene: -
clone size: -
V gene: TRBV6-5
J gene: TRBJ1-1
CDR3 protein: CASSYYINTEAFF
CDR3 DNA: TGTGCCAGCAGTTACTACATAAACACTGAAGCTTTCTTT

D gene: -
clone size: -
V gene: TRBV7-9
J gene: TRBJ1-1
CDR3 protein: CASSLGFRGTEAFF
CDR3 DNA: TGTGCCAGCAGCTTAGGCTTCCGGGGCACTGAAGCTTTCTTT

D gene: TRBD2
clone size: -
V gene: TRBV7-6
J gene: TRBJ2-4
CDR3 protein: CASSLERPRGGSGAKNIQYF
CDR3 DNA: TGTGCCAGCAGCTTAGAGAGGCCTCGTGGCGGGAGTGGAGCCAAAAACATTCAGTACTTC

D gene: -
clone size: -
V gene: TRBV29-1
J gene: TRBJ2-7
CDR3 protein: CSVEGSGSYEQYF
CDR3 DNA: TGCAGCGTTGAAGGTAGCGGCTCCTACGAGCAGTACTTC

D gene: -
clone size: -
V gene: TRBV30
J gene: TRBJ1-4
CDR3 protein: CAWSSGTIGEKLFF
CDR3 DNA: TGTGCCTGGAGTTCCGGGACAATAGGAGAAAAACTGTTTTTT

D gene: -
clone size: -
V gene: TRBV30
J gene: TRBJ1-1
CDR3 protein: CAWSVGGLGWNTEAFF
CDR3 DNA: TGTGCCTGGAGTGTAGGAGGACTGGGCTGGAACACTGAAGCTTTCTTT

D gene: -
clone size: -
V gene: TRBV6-1
J gene: TRBJ2-7
CDR3 protein: CASSENYRGGEQYF
CDR3 DNA: TGTGCCAGCAGTGAAAACTACCGGGGAGGCGAGCAGTACTTC

D gene: TRBD1
clone size: -
V gene: TRBV7-6
J gene: TRBJ2-7
CDR3 protein: CASSLAGTGGYEQYF
CDR3 DNA: TGTGCCAGCAGCTTAGCTGGGACAGGGGGCTACGAGCAGTACTTC

D gene: TRBD1
clone size: -
V gene: TRBV5-4
J gene: TRBJ2-3
CDR3 protein: CASSLEGQGNTQYF
CDR3 DNA: TGTGCCAGCAGCTTGGAGGGACAGGGCAATACGCAGTATTTT

D gene: -
clone size: -
V gene: TRBV5-1
J gene: TRBJ1-4
CDR3 protein: CASSLQGAGLGEKLFF
CDR3 DNA: TGCGCCAGCAGCTTACAAGGGGCGGGACTCGGTGAAAAACTGTTTTTT

D gene: TRBD1
clone size: -
V gene: TRBV29-1
J gene: TRBJ1-4
CDR3 protein: CSVEGQGNEKLFF
CDR3 DNA: TGCAGCGTTGAAGGACAGGGGAATGAAAAACTGTTTTTT

D gene: TRBD1
clone size: -
V gene: TRBV19
J gene: TRBJ2-7
CDR3 protein: CASSIGDRASYEQYF
CDR3 DNA: TGTGCCAGTAGTATAGGGGACAGGGCCTCCTACGAGCAGTACTTC

D gene: -
clone size: -
V gene: TRBV5-1
J gene: TRBJ1-1
CDR3 protein: CASSRRRANSENTEAFF
CDR3 DNA: TGCGCCAGCAGCCGCCGGCGGGCGAATTCTGAGAACACTGAAGCTTTCTTT

D gene: -
clone size: -
V gene: TRBV4-3
J gene: TRBJ2-2
CDR3 protein: CASSQGRKLDTGELFF
CDR3 DNA: TGCGCCAGCAGCCAAGGGCGGAAACTCGACACCGGGGAGCTGTTTTTT

D gene: -
clone size: -
V gene: TRBV18
J gene: TRBJ1-3
CDR3 protein: CASSPNTGDSGNTIYF
CDR3 DNA: TGTGCCAGCTCACCAAACACAGGCGATTCTGGAAACACCATATATTTT